This T cell receptor beta chain was retrieved from a study of breast tumors, draining lymph nodes, adjacent tissues listed by TCRdb under 2016. About the full investigation: Breast cancer patients provided tumor, adjacent nontumor tissue and axillary lymph nodes, and the study compared the TCR beta repertoires across these three sources. In human breast cancer, the study set out to evaluate how tumor, surrounding tissue and draining lymph node repertoires relate to one another and whether T cells may move between these sites.

TCRdb shows the sequencer as Illumina HiSeq 2000. Multiplex PCR amplification was used to generate the TCR beta chain libraries. The amplified TCR beta chain products were analyzed by high-throughput sequencing. Using fastp trimming at Q25 and MiXCR clonotype assembly, TCRdb reanalyzed the public sequencing data and kept in-frame beta chains. Identical CDR3 protein sequences are pooled into one entry, listed with their most common genes and DNA. Present in this sample are about 15,000 distinct CDR3 sequences, 52% of which were seen just once. 16% of the sample belongs to the ten largest clones. The research as a whole found: Tumors showed preferential V and J gene usage, and their T-cell repertoire diversity fell below that of lymph nodes yet above that of nontumor tissue. The conclusion that tumor T cells originate in lymph nodes was presented as consistent with a hypothesis rather than as directly demonstrated. The similarity between tumor and nontumor tissue repertoires was significantly greater in luminal-like breast cancer than in basal-like breast cancer. A scenario in which most tumor T cells derive from the lymph node and then expand within tumor tissue was judged to be consistent with the data.

Adjacent samples were composed of nontumor breast tissue surrounding the tumor. This clonotype has more than one count but fewer than ten. Its binding antigen is unknown. A much larger clone sits a single nucleotide away, making a read error possible. The sample was tumor-adjacent breast tissue. This sequence was found in a female donor with breast cancer. Some clones in this sample may be carry-over from other donors' samples.

The CDR3 protein sequence reads: CASSPLQGAGELFF. The DNA is TGTGCCAGCAGCCCCTTACAGGGGGCCGGGGAGCTGTTTTTT. The chain is assembled from TRBV11-2 and TRBJ2-2, and 8 junction bases match TRBD1. The germline V gene sets CDR1 to SGHAT and CDR2 to FQNNGV. The CDR3 covers 14 residues, taking in both the cysteine and the phenylalanine. CDR3 DNA is the only sequence kept; it has 42 bases, read in frame from the first base. From V the trimming removes 5 bases and from J it removes 6 bases, while the gene matches leave 5 bases of the junction unaccounted for. Joined to the reference TRBV11-2 and TRBJ2-2 proteins, this CDR3 gives the full variable domain: EAGVAQSPRYKIIEKRQSVAFWCNPISGHATLYWYQQILGQGPKLLIQFQNNGVVDDSQLPKDRFSAERLKGVDSTLKIQPAKLEDSAVYLCASSPLQGAGELFFGEGSRLTVL.